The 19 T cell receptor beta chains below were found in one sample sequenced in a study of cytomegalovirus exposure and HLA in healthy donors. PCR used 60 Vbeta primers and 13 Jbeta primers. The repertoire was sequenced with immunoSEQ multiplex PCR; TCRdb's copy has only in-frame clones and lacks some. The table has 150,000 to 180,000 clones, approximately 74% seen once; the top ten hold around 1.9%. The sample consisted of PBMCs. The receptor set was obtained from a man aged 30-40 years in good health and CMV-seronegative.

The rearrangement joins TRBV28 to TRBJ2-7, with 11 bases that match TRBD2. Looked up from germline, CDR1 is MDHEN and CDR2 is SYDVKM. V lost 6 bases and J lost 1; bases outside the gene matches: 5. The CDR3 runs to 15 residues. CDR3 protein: CASSRSGRGSYEQYF. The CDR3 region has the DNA TGTGCCAGCAGCCGTAGCGGGAGGGGGTCCTACGAGCAGTACTTC.

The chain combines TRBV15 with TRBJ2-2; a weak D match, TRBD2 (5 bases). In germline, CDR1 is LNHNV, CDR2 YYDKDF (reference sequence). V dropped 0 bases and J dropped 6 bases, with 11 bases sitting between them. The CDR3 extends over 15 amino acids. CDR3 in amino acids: CATSRDGVPAGELFF. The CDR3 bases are TGTGCCACCAGCAGAGACGGGGTCCCGGCCGGGGAGCTGTTTTTT.

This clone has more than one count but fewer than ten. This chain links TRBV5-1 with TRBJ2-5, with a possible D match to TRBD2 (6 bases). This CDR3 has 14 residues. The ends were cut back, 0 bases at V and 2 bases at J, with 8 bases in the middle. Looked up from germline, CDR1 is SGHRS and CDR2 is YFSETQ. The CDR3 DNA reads TGCGCCAGCAGCTTGGGTCTAGCGCAAGAGACCCAGTACTTC. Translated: CASSLGLAQETQYF.

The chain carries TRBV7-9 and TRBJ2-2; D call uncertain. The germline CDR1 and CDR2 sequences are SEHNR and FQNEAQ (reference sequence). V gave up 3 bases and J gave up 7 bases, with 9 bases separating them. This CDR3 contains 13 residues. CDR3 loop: CASSLAPGGELFF. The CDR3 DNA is TGTGCCAGCAGCTTGGCGCCGGGCGGGGAGCTGTTTTTT. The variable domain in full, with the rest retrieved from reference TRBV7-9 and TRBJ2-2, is DTGVSQNPRHKITKRGQNVTFRCDPISEHNRLYWYRQTLGQGPEFLTYFQNEAQLEKSRLLSDRFSAERPKGSFSTLEIQRTEQGDSAMYLCASSLAPGGELFFGEGSRLTVL.

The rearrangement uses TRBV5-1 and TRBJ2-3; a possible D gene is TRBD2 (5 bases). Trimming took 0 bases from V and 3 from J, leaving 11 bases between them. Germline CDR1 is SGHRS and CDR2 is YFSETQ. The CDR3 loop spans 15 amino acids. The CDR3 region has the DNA TGCGCCAGCAGCTTGGGGACTGCCTCTACAGATACGCAGTATTTT. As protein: CASSLGTASTDTQYF.

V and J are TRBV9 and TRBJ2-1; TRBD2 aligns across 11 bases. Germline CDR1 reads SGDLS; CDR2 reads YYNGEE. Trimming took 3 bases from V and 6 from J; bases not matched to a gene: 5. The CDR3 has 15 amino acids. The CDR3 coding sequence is TGTGCCAGCAGCGGTAGCGGGGGGGCAAGCAATGAGCAGTTCTTC. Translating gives CASSGSGGASNEQFF.

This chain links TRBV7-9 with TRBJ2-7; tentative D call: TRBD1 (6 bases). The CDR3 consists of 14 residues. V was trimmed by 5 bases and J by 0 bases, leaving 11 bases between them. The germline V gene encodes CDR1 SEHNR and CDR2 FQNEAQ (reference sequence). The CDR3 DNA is TGTGCCAGCAGCCACAGACAGGACTCCTACGAGCAGTACTTC. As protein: CASSHRQDSYEQYF.

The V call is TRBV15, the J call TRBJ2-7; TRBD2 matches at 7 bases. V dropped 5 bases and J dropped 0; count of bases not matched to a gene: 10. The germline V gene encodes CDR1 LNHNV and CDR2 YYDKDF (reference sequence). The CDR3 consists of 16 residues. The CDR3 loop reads CATSAAAGVSSYEQYF. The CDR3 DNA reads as TGTGCCACCAGCGCCGCGGCGGGGGTCAGCTCCTACGAGCAGTACTTC.

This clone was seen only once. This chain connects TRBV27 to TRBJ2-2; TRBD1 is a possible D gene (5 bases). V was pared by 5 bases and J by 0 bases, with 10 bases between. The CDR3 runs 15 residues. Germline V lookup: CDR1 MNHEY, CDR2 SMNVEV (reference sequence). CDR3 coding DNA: TGTGCCAGCAGTCTCTGGGGCCCGAACACCGGGGAGCTGTTTTTT. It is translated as CASSLWGPNTGELFF.

CDR3 residues: CAISVKRGGDNEQFF. In DNA form, the CDR3 reads TGTGCCATCAGTGTGAAGCGGGGTGGGGACAATGAGCAGTTCTTC. V is TRBV10-3 and J is TRBJ2-1; 7 nucleotides agree with TRBD2. CDR3 length: 15 amino acids. Germline values: CDR1 ENHRY, CDR2 SYGVKD. J was trimmed by 5 bases and V by 4 bases; bases with no gene match: 8.

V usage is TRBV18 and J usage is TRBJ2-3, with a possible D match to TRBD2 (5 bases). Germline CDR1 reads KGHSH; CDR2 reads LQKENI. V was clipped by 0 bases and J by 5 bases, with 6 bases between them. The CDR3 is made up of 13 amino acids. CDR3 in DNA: TGTGCCAGCTCACCACCGGAGGAAGATACGCAGTATTTT. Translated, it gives CASSPPEEDTQYF.

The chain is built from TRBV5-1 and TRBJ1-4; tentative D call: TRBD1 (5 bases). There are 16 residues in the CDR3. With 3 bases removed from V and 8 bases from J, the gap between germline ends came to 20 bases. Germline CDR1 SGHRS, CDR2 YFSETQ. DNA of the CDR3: TGCGCCAGCAGCTCAACAATTTCCGGGACTCAGGAAAAACTGTTTTTT. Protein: CASSSTISGTQEKLFF.

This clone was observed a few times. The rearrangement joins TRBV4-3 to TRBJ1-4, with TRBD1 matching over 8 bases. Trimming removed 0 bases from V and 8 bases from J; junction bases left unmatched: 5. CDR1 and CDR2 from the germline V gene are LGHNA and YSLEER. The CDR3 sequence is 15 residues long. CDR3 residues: CASSQDQGAQEKLFF. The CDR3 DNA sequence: TGCGCCAGCAGCCAAGATCAGGGGGCGCAGGAAAAACTGTTTTTT.

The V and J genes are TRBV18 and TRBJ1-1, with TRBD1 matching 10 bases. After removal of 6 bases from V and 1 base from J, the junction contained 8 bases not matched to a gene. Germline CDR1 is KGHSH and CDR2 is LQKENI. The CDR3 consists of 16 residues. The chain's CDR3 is CASSAGQGLENTEAFF. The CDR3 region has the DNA TGTGCCAGCTCGGCGGGACAGGGGTTAGAGAACACTGAAGCTTTCTTT. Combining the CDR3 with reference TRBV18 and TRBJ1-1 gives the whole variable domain NAGVMQNPRHLVRRRGQEARLRCSPMKGHSHVYWYRQLPEEGLKFMVYLQKENIIDESGMPKERFSAEFPKEGPSILRIQQVVRGDSAAYFCASSAGQGLENTEAFFGQGTRLTVV.

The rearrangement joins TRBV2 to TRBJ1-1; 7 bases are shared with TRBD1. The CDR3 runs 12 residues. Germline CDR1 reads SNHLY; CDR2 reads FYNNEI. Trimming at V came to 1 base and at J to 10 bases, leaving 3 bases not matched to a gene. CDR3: CASSEVSGGAFF. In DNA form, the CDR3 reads TGTGCCAGCAGTGAAGTTTCAGGGGGAGCTTTCTTT.

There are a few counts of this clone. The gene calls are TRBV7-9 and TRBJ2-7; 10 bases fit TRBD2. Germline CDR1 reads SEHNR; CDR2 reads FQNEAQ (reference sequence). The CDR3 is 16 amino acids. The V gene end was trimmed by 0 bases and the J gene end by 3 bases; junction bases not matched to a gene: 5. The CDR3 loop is CASSLALAGDFYEQYF. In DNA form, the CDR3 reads TGTGCCAGCAGCTTAGCGCTAGCGGGGGATTTCTACGAGCAGTACTTC.

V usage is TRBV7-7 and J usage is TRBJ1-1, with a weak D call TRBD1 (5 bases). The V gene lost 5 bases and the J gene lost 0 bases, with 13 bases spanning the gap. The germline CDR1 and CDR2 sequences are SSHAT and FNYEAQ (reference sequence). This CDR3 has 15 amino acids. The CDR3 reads CASSLQGSLNTEAFF. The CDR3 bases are TGTGCCAGCAGCCTCCAGGGTTCGCTGAACACTGAAGCTTTCTTT.

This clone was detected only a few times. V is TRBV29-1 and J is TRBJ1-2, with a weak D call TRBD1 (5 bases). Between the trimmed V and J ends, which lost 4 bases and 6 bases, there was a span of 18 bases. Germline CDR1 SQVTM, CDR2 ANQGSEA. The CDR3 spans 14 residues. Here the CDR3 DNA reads TGCAGCGTTGGGGCCGGGGGTGTAGGGGATGGCTACACCTTC. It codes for CSVGAGGVGDGYTF. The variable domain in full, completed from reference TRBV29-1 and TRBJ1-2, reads SAVISQKPSRDICQRGTSLTIQCQVDSQVTMMFWYRQQPGQSLTLIATANQGSEATYESGFVIDKFPISRPNLTFSTLTVSNMSPEDSSIYLCSVGAGGVGDGYTFGSGTRLTVV.

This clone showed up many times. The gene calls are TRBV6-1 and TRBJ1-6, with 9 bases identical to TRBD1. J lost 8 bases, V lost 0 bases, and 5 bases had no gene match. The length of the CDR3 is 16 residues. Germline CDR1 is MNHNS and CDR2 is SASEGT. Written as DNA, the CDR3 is TGTGCCAGCAGTGAAGCCCAGGGACAGGGTTATTCACCCCTCCACTTT. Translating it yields CASSEAQGQGYSPLHF.